Here is one T cell receptor beta chain with its context. This clone was counted a single time. It has no known antigen specificity. Base qualities are missing; no much larger clone stands one base away. This record comes from a study of T cell responses to AZD1222 COVID-19 vaccine (dated by TCRdb to about 2021). Regarding the research as a whole: AZD1222 recipients given second doses at about 4 weeks or at about 12 weeks were pooled, since spike-specific TCR depth and breadth were not found to differ between the two schedules. TCR sequencing covered over 230 trial participants: 200 to 220 given two doses of AZD1222 and about 26 given two doses of MenACWY control vaccine. Enrollment into the trials was organized by age into subgroups of 18-55, 56-69 and 70-plus years, and those subgroups contained roughly 150, 30 and 60 TCR-sequenced participants, respectively.

The CDR3 regions of human TCRbeta chains were analyzed by immunosequencing. The study's processing was this. Repertoire TCRs were checked for matches against a reference library of SARS-CoV-2-specific TCRs that had been generated using the MIRA antigen-specificity platform. Breadth was defined as the fraction of unique TCRs that were SARS-CoV-2-associated. Depth was defined as the fraction of total T cells that were SARS-CoV-2-associated. Using the MIRA data, every spike-specific TCR was mapped to the spike region that the TCR reacted to and assigned to either a CD4 or a CD8 class. Log10-transformed breadth and depth values were compared by one-way ANOVA with Sidak's multiple comparisons tests. What TCRdb holds here is the immuneACCESS table cut down to in-frame rearrangements. Part of the clones is not present; checked against another copy, under half of the missing clones reflect an unresolved V gene, and the others are unexplained. V, J and clone size derive from that table, while D and trimming were established from the DNA sequence. The sample table contains approximately 79,000 clones; only one count was recorded for around 86% of them. The ten largest clones capture about 7.5% of the sample.

The junction shows trimming of 5 bases on V and 5 bases on J, and the gene matches do not reach 9 bases of it. The germline V gene supplies CDR1 SGHNT and CDR2 YENEEA. The CDR3 runs 15 amino acids, cysteine and phenylalanine included. The only DNA kept is the CDR3, 45 bases in frame from the first base. Explained via the paper, the time point label denotes: baseline before first vaccination. Samples from vaccinated people were obtained from the UK trials COV001 and COV002, which included a single-blind randomized controlled phase 2/3 trial of AZD1222 (ChAdOx1 nCoV-19) in healthy adults. For TCRbeta chain sequencing, PBMC samples were collected from trial participants at day 0 and at day 28 after the second dose. Broader findings and caveats from the paper: The vaccine-associated CD4 TCRs covered the entire spike protein, and the dominant responses fell in regions 160-218 and 743-854. Conclusions about previously exposed vaccinees are limited because only six or seven AZD1222 recipients were SARS-CoV-2 seropositive at baseline. The 56-69-year group was small, and its depth increase did not reach significance, likely because of low power. Because no samples from the day 14 peak response were available, repertoires could be characterized only after the peak T cell response. Nearly half of unique spike-specific TCRs reportedly recognized epitopes outside regions mutated in the B.1.351 and B.1.1.7 variants. Participants were mostly white British, with more females than males. The authors suggested clonal diversity may have been underestimated. After two AZD1222 doses, both the breadth and the depth of spike-specific TCRs were significantly higher than at day 0 and than in MenACWY recipients.

This receptor was obtained from an adult in good health. The chain joins TRBV11-3 to TRBJ2-7, and 10 bases in between align with TRBD1. Sequencing was performed on peripheral blood, taken on day 0 of AZD1222 vaccination. The CDR3 region has the sequence CASSLTGTGVDEQYF. The DNA sequence is TGTGCCAGCAGCCTCACCGGGACAGGGGTTGACGAGCAGTACTTC.